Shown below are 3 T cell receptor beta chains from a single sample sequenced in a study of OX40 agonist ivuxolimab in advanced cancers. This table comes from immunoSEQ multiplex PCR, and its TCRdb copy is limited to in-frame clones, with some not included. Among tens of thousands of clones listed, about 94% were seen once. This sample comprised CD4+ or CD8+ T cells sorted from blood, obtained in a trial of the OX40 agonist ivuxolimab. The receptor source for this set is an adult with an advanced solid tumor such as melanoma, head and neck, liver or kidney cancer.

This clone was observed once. The CDR3 nucleotides read TGTGCCAGCAGCCTCTCCCTCCGGGACGAAGCTTTCTTT. Its translation: CASSLSLRDEAFF. The chain employs TRBV11-3 and TRBJ1-1; a weak D match, TRBD1 (5 bases). Per germline, CDR1 SGHNT and CDR2 YENEEA. Trimming removed 5 bases at V and 8 bases at J, with 15 bases between. The CDR3 contains 13 residues.

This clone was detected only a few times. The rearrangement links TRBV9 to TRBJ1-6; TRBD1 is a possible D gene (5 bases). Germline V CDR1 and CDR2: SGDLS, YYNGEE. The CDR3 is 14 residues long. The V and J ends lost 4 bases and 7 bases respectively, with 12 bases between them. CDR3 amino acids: CASSIQWTNSPLHF. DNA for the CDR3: TGTGCCAGCAGCATACAGTGGACAAATTCACCCCTCCACTTT.

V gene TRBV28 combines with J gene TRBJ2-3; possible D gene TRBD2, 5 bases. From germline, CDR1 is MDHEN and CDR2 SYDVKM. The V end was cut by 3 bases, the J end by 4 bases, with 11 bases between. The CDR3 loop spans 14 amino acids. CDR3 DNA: TGTGCCAGCAGTTTCGGGGTGGGCCCAGATACGCAGTATTTT. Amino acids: CASSFGVGPDTQYF.